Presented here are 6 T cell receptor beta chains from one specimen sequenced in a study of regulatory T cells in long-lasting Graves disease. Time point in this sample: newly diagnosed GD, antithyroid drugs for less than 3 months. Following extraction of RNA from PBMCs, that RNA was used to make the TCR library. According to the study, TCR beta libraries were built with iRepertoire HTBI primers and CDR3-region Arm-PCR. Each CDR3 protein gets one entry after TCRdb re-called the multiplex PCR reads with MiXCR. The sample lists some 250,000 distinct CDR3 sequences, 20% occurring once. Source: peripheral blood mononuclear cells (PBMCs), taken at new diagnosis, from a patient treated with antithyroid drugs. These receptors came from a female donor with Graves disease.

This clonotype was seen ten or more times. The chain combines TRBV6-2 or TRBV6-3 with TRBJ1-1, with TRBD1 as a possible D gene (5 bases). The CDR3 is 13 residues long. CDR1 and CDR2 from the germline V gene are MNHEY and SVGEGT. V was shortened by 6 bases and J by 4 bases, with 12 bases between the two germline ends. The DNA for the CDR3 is TGTGCCAGCAGACCCGCCAGGGCCACTGAAGCTTTCTTT. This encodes CASRPARATEAFF.

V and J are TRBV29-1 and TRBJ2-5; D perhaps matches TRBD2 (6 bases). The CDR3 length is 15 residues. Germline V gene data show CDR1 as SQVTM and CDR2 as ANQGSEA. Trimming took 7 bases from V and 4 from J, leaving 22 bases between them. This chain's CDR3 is CSGIGGGAVRETQYF. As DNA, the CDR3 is TGCAGCGGAATCGGAGGCGGGGCGGTGAGAGAGACCCAGTACTTC.

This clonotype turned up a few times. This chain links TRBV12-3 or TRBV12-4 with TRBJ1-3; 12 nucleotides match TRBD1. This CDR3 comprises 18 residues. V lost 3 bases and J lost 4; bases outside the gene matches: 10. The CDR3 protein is CASSFLPGQGAKGNTIYF. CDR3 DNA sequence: TGTGCCAGCAGTTTCCTCCCGGGACAGGGGGCTAAAGGAAACACCATATATTTT.

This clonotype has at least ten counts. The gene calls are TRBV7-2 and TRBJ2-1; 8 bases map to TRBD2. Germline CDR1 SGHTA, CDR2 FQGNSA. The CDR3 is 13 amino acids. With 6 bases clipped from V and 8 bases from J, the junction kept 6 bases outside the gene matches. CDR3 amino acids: CASRREGVDEQFF. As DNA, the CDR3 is TGTGCCAGCAGACGGGAGGGGGTGGATGAGCAGTTCTTC. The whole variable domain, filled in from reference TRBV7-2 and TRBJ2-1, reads GAGVSQSPSNKVTEKGKDVELRCDPISGHTALYWYRQSLGQGLEFLIYFQGNSAPDKSGLPSDRFSAERTGGSVSTLTIQRTQQEDSAVYLCASRREGVDEQFFGPGTRLTVL.

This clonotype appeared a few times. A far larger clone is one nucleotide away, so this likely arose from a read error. The CDR3 region has the DNA TGTGCCAGCAGCTATACGGGACAGGGGGGCGAGCAGTACTTC. Protein product: CASSYTGQGGEQYF. The V call is TRBV11-2, the J call TRBJ2-7; TRBD1 matches at 11 bases. Trimming at V came to 4 bases and at J to 6 bases, leaving 5 bases not matched to a gene. The germline V gene encodes CDR1 SGHAT and CDR2 FQNNGV. CDR3 length: 14 amino acids.

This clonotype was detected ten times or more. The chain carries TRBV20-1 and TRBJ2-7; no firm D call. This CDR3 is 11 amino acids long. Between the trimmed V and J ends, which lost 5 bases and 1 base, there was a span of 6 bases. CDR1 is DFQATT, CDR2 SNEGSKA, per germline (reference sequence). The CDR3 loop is CSAPTSYEQYF. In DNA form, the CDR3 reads TGCAGTGCTCCGACTTCCTACGAGCAGTACTTC.